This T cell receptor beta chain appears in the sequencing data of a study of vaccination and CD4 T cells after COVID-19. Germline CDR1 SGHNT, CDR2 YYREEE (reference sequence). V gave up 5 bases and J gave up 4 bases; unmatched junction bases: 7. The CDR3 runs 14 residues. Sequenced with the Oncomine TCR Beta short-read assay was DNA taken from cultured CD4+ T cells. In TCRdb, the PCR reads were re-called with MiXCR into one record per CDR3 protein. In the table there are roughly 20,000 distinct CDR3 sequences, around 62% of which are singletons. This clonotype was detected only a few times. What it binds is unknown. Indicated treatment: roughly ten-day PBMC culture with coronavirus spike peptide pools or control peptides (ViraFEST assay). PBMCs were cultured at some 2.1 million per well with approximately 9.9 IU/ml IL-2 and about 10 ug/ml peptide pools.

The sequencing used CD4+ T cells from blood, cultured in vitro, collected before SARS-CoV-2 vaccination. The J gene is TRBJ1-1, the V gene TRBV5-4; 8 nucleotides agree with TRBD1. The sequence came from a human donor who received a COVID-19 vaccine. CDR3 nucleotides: TGTGCCAGCAGAGCGGACAGGGCGGCCACTGAAGCTTTCTTT. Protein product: CASRADRAATEAFF.